The next 2 T cell receptor beta chains were all read from a single sample in a study of CD8+ T cells in alopecia areata. Treatment meaning: oral pan-JAK inhibitor, 5-10 mg twice daily. Sequencing templates came from extracted RNA that was reverse transcribed into cDNA. Data came from immunoSEQ multiplex PCR; TCRdb stores just in-frame clones and leaves some out. The sample includes some 170,000 clones, 53% of them seen just once. The sample was CD8+ T cells sorted from blood, taken at week 24, from a patient treated with tofacitinib. These receptors were obtained from a human donor with alopecia areata.

The chain couples TRBV29-1 to TRBJ2-6, with TRBD2 identical over 9 bases. From germline, CDR1 is SQVTM and CDR2 ANQGSEA. V was clipped by 7 bases and J by 1 base; unmatched bases: 8. The CDR3 spans 16 residues. For the CDR3, the DNA is TGCAGCGCTATACTCGCGGGGGGGTCTGGGGCCAACGTCCTGACTTTC. This gives the protein CSAILAGGSGANVLTF.

The CDR3 region is CASSQDVGTVYGYTF. DNA of the CDR3: TGCGCCAGCAGCCAAGATGTAGGGACAGTGTATGGCTACACCTTC. V and J are TRBV4-3 and TRBJ1-2; 7 nucleotides match TRBD1. The CDR3 runs 15 residues. Trimming removed 0 bases from V and 5 bases from J; junction bases left unmatched: 6. Looked up from germline, CDR1 is LGHNA and CDR2 is YSLEER.